The 29 T cell receptor beta chains presented below share a single source sample, sequenced in a study of CD8+ T cells in alopecia areata. Treatment indicated: oral pan-JAK inhibitor, 5-10 mg twice daily. Reverse transcription of extracted RNA yielded cDNA, which provided the sequencing template. Measured with immunoSEQ multiplex PCR; TCRdb has only the in-frame clones, and not every one. This repertoire shows 90,000 or so clones, 44% found once; its top ten account for roughly 18%. The starting material was CD8+ T cells sorted from blood, obtained at week 24, from a patient treated with tofacitinib. Receptors were obtained from a human donor with alopecia areata.

V usage is TRBV7-2 and J usage is TRBJ2-7; D is undetermined. Germline CDR1 is SGHTA and CDR2 is FQGNSA. This CDR3 contains 15 residues. V shed 3 bases and J shed 0 bases, with 12 bases lying between them. The CDR3 DNA reads as TGTGCCAGCAGCTTTTCGGACGGTGGCTCCTACGAGCAGTACTTC. Translating gives CASSFSDGGSYEQYF.

Only a few counts were recorded for this clone. This chain uses TRBV29-1 with TRBJ2-3; possibly TRBD2 for D (5 bases). CDR1 and CDR2 from the germline V gene are SQVTM and ANQGSEA. Trimming removed 7 bases from V and 8 bases from J, with 10 bases in between. The CDR3 contains 10 residues. The CDR3 DNA reads as TGCAGCGCCCGAGGAGGTACGCAGTATTTT. Translation: CSARGGTQYF.

In its sample, this clone was seen a few times. J is TRBJ2-1 and V is TRBV10-3; 9 bases match TRBD2. V gave up 8 bases and J gave up 6 bases; unmatched junction bases: 11. The CDR3 has 15 residues. CDR1 ENHRY and CDR2 SYGVKD come from the germline V gene. CDR3 DNA sequence: TGTGCCATCGGGAGAAAGCGGGAGGCCTCCAATGAGCAGTTCTTC. Amino acid sequence: CAIGRKREASNEQFF.

This chain connects TRBV5-1 to TRBJ2-3; D gene uncertain. Germline CDR1 is SGHRS and CDR2 is YFSETQ. The CDR3 consists of 15 residues. The V end lost 1 base, the J end lost 2 bases, and 11 bases lay between the germline ends. CDR3 coding DNA: TGCGCCAGCAGCTTGAGTAGCCCACCCACAGATACGCAGTATTTT. Protein: CASSLSSPPTDTQYF.

Only one count was recorded for this clone. The V gene is TRBV5-6, the J gene TRBJ2-1, with 8 bases lining up with TRBD2. V lost 1 base to trimming and J lost 9 bases; unmatched junction nucleotides: 9. CDR3 length: 15 residues. Germline CDR1 is SGHDT and CDR2 is YYEEEE. The chain's CDR3 is CASSLLHLAGTEQFF. CDR3 sequence (DNA): TGTGCCAGCAGCTTGTTACATCTAGCGGGCACTGAGCAGTTCTTC.

V is TRBV10-3 and J is TRBJ1-1; maybe TRBD1 (6 bases). V was clipped by 4 bases and J by 5 bases, with 11 bases between them. CDR3 length: 13 residues. CDR1 is ENHRY and CDR2 is SYGVKD in the germline V gene. CDR3 sequence: CAISGGGGTEAFF. Written as DNA, the CDR3 is TGTGCCATCAGTGGAGGGGGAGGGACTGAAGCTTTCTTT.

This clone was observed a few times. V is TRBV27 and J is TRBJ2-4; 8 bases are shared with TRBD1. Germline V lookup: CDR1 MNHEY, CDR2 SMNVEV (reference sequence). After removal of 6 bases from V and 7 bases from J, the junction contained 8 bases not matched to a gene. The CDR3 has 14 residues. The CDR3 region has the DNA TGTGCCAGCAGAAGCGGACAGGGTAATAACATTCAGTACTTC. It translates to CASRSGQGNNIQYF.

The rearrangement uses TRBV2 and TRBJ2-2; D might be TRBD2 (6 bases). The CDR3 length is 14 residues. The germline V gene has CDR1 SNHLY and CDR2 FYNNEI. With 7 bases removed from V and 2 bases from J, the gap between germline ends came to 11 bases. The CDR3 spells CASKGTPNTGELFF. CDR3 DNA: TGTGCCAGCAAAGGGACTCCTAACACCGGGGAGCTGTTTTTT.

The V call is TRBV29-1, the J call TRBJ2-1; 11 bases fit TRBD2. CDR3 length equals 14 residues. Germline V gene lookup returns CDR1 SQVTM and CDR2 ANQGSEA. In DNA form, the CDR3 reads TGCGGGACAACCGGGACTAGCGGCTTCAATGAGCAGTTCTTC. Translated, it gives CGTTGTSGFNEQFF.

This clone has a handful of counts. The chain uses TRBV29-1 and TRBJ2-1; D uncertain. The CDR3 covers 10 residues. The germline CDR1 and CDR2 sequences are SQVTM and ANQGSEA. Trimming shortened V by 4 bases and J by 5 bases, and 3 bases separated the two germline ends. The CDR3 here is CSVADNEQFF. The CDR3 bases are TGCAGCGTTGCGGACAATGAGCAGTTCTTC.

This chain uses TRBV27 with TRBJ1-2, with TRBD1 as a possible D gene (5 bases). V was pared by 2 bases and J by 2 bases, with 9 bases between. The CDR3 extends over 14 amino acids. From germline, CDR1 is MNHEY and CDR2 SMNVEV (reference sequence). The CDR3 coding sequence is TGTGCCAGCAGTTTAGTGGGGCAGAACTATGGCTACACCTTC. Its protein is CASSLVGQNYGYTF.

The chain links TRBV7-8 to TRBJ1-1; D remains unclear. Germline V gene sequence: CDR1 SGHVS, CDR2 FQNEAQ. The CDR3 covers 16 residues. The germline V and J ends were trimmed by 7 bases and 2 bases, with 20 bases remaining between them. The CDR3 DNA reads TGTGCCAGCAACAAAATCCCCGGGCCGCAAAACACTGAAGCTTTCTTT. Translated: CASNKIPGPQNTEAFF.

V is TRBV7-9 and J is TRBJ2-2; D uncertain. Germline CDR1 is SEHNR and CDR2 is FQNEAQ (reference sequence). V was clipped by 7 bases and J by 6 bases, with 6 bases between them. The CDR3 is 11 amino acids. CDR3 coding DNA: TGTGCCAGCAACACTCCCGGGGAGCTGTTTTTT. Encoded protein: CASNTPGELFF. Full variable domain (missing parts from reference TRBV7-9 and TRBJ2-2): DTGVSQNPRHKITKRGQNVTFRCDPISEHNRLYWYRQTLGQGPEFLTYFQNEAQLEKSRLLSDRFSAERPKGSFSTLEIQRTEQGDSAMYLCASNTPGELFFGEGSRLTVL.

The V and J genes are TRBV9 and TRBJ1-2; 7 bases are a match to TRBD1. V lost 0 bases and J lost 5; bases outside the gene matches: 7. Germline CDR1 and CDR2: SGDLS and YYNGEE. The CDR3 contains 15 residues. The CDR3 reads CASSVDGGQYYGYTF. The CDR3 nucleotides are TGTGCCAGCAGCGTAGACGGGGGACAGTATTATGGCTACACCTTC.

This chain joins TRBV28 and TRBJ1-2; no clear D gene. Germline CDR1 and CDR2: MDHEN and SYDVKM. V dropped 2 bases and J dropped 4 bases, with 8 bases sitting between them. The CDR3 extends over 13 amino acids. The CDR3 coding sequence is TGTGCCAGCAGTTTAAGGGCAGTCTATGGCTACACCTTC. This codes for CASSLRAVYGYTF.

This clone turned up a few times. The chain employs TRBV4-2 and TRBJ1-5, with D uncertain. The CDR3 loop spans 14 amino acids. V was clipped by 3 bases and J by 11 bases, with 17 bases between them. Per the germline V gene, CDR1 is LGHNA and CDR2 is YNFKEQ. CDR3 sequence: CASSQIDDSGAQHF. The CDR3 DNA follows: TGTGCCAGCAGCCAGATCGATGACTCTGGAGCCCAGCATTTT.

The V call is TRBV5-4, the J call TRBJ2-1; TRBD2 is a possible D gene (5 bases). The CDR3 has 15 residues. The germline CDR1 and CDR2 sequences are SGHNT and YYREEE (reference sequence). Trimming stripped 0 bases from V and 2 bases from J, with 9 bases between. The CDR3 DNA reads as TGTGCCAGCAGCTTGGTCGGACTTACCTACAATGAGCAGTTCTTC. As protein: CASSLVGLTYNEQFF.

The gene calls are TRBV19 and TRBJ2-2, with D unresolved. The CDR3 has 13 residues. Trimming pared 3 bases from V and 6 bases from J, leaving 8 bases between. Germline CDR1 and CDR2: LNHDA and SQIVND (reference sequence). CDR3 region: CASSIISAGELFF. CDR3 DNA sequence: TGTGCCAGTAGTATCATCTCGGCCGGGGAGCTGTTTTTT.

This clone was detected a few times. The gene calls are TRBV2 and TRBJ2-2; D is ambiguous. This CDR3 has 14 residues. Germline-derived CDR1 and CDR2 are SNHLY and FYNNEI. The ends were cut back, 2 bases at V and 5 bases at J, with 9 bases in the middle. The CDR3 is CASSEHPRTGELFF. In DNA, the CDR3 is TGTGCCAGCAGTGAACACCCGAGAACCGGGGAGCTGTTTTTT.

The sample holds a few counts of this clone. The rearrangement joins TRBV4-3 to TRBJ2-5; possibly TRBD1 for D (5 bases). Looked up from germline, CDR1 is LGHNA and CDR2 is YSLEER. V was shortened by 2 bases and J by 4 bases, with 11 bases between the two germline ends. This CDR3 is built from 14 residues. The CDR3 DNA is TGCGCCAGCAGCCAAAGGAGTAGGGGAGAGACCCAGTACTTC. It translates to CASSQRSRGETQYF.

The V call is TRBV5-4, the J call TRBJ2-3; D is uncertain. The V end was cut by 4 bases, the J end by 5 bases, with 8 bases between. Germline-derived CDR1 and CDR2 are SGHNT and YYREEE (reference sequence). The CDR3 covers 12 residues. CDR3 bases: TGTGCCAGCAGCCGAGAAAAAGATACGCAGTATTTT. It is translated as CASSREKDTQYF.

The rearrangement uses TRBV4-2 and TRBJ2-6; D not resolved. Germline V CDR1 and CDR2: LGHNA, YNFKEQ. The CDR3 covers 17 residues. V lost 0 bases to trimming and J lost 1 base, with 10 bases between them. CDR3 loop: CASSQEGSTSGANVLTF. The DNA for the CDR3 is TGTGCCAGCAGCCAAGAAGGCAGTACTTCTGGGGCCAACGTCCTGACTTTC.

This clone occurred a few times. V is TRBV28 and J is TRBJ1-2; D is uncertain. The CDR3 covers 14 residues. The germline V and J ends were trimmed by 3 bases and 8 bases, with 16 bases remaining between them. CDR1 is MDHEN and CDR2 is SYDVKM in the germline V gene. This chain's CDR3 is CASSFLMGREGYTF. The CDR3 DNA reads TGTGCCAGCAGTTTCCTGATGGGCCGGGAGGGCTACACCTTC.

CDR3 DNA sequence: TGTGCCAGCAGCTTAGAACCAGCGGAGGGTGGTTTAGAAGCTTTCTTT. The encoded protein is CASSLEPAEGGLEAFF. The J gene is TRBJ1-1, the V gene TRBV7-9; unclear D gene. Trimming left V 1 base short and J 8 bases short, with 20 bases between. The CDR3 contains 16 residues. Per germline, CDR1 SEHNR and CDR2 FQNEAQ (reference sequence).

This CDR3 reads CAWSMSSTDTQYF. The CDR3 DNA is TGTGCCTGGAGTATGTCTAGCACAGATACGCAGTATTTT. The rearrangement joins TRBV30 to TRBJ2-3; D gene ambiguous. Germline loops: CDR1 GTSNPN, CDR2 SVGIG (reference sequence). The CDR3 contains 13 residues. V lost 2 bases and J lost 0, with 6 bases in between.

The V gene is TRBV6-5, the J gene TRBJ2-6; D remains ambiguous. Trimming pared 6 bases from V and 0 bases from J, leaving 3 bases between. Germline CDR1 MNHEY, CDR2 SVGAGI. The CDR3 runs to 13 residues. CDR3 sequence: CASRGSGANVLTF. The CDR3 DNA reads TGTGCCAGCAGAGGCTCTGGGGCCAACGTCCTGACTTTC.

The chain links TRBV9 to TRBJ2-5; the D call may be TRBD1 or TRBD2 (5 bases each). Trimming pared 3 bases from V and 2 bases from J, leaving 14 bases between. There are 15 residues in the CDR3. Per germline, CDR1 SGDLS and CDR2 YYNGEE. The CDR3 coding sequence is TGTGCCAGCAGCGAGAGGGGATCGTGGCAAGAGACCCAGTACTTC. Its protein product is CASSERGSWQETQYF.

This clone was counted between two and nine times. The V and J genes are TRBV9 and TRBJ1-2; D perhaps matches TRBD1 (5 bases). Trimming took 4 bases from V and 4 from J, leaving 8 bases between them. Per germline, CDR1 SGDLS and CDR2 YYNGEE. This CDR3 comprises 12 residues. CDR3 residues: CASSQGGYGYTF. DNA of the CDR3: TGTGCCAGCAGCCAGGGCGGCTATGGCTACACCTTC.

This chain links TRBV29-1 with TRBJ1-2; D remains unclear. Trimming stripped 3 bases from V and 6 bases from J, with 14 bases between. CDR1 SQVTM and CDR2 ANQGSEA come from the germline V gene. The CDR3 extends over 13 amino acids. The CDR3 nucleotides are TGCAGCGTTGATGTAGATTTACTCCATGGCTACACCTTC. It encodes CSVDVDLLHGYTF.